One sample yielded the 18 T cell receptor beta chains listed below, sequenced in a study of cytomegalovirus exposure and HLA in healthy donors. It was with 60 Vbeta and 13 Jbeta primers that the PCR ran. Sequencing was performed with immunoSEQ multiplex PCR; in TCRdb, only in-frame clones are kept and a portion is missing. The repertoire has over 85,000 clones, about 81% of them found once; the top ten carry roughly 5.1%. The sequenced sample was PBMCs. These receptors came from a man aged 40-49 years in good health and CMV-seropositive.

This clone showed up just a few times. The gene calls are TRBV6-1 and TRBJ2-1, with 7 bases that match TRBD1. The CDR3 runs to 14 residues. V was pared by 4 bases and J by 5 bases, with 5 bases of the junction left unmatched. CDR1 and CDR2 from the germline V gene are MNHNS and SASEGT. The CDR3 DNA is TGTGCCAGCAGTGTTGGGACAGTAAACAATGAGCAGTTCTTC. Protein sequence: CASSVGTVNNEQFF.

This chain connects TRBV7-9 to TRBJ2-1; 11 bases are shared with TRBD2. J was trimmed by 6 bases and V by 10 bases; bases with no gene match: 5. Germline CDR1 SEHNR, CDR2 FQNEAQ (reference sequence). This CDR3 comprises 13 residues. CDR3 nucleotide sequence: TGTGCCATAACCGGGACTAGCGGCAATGAGCAGTTCTTC. Its translation: CAITGTSGNEQFF.

The J gene is TRBJ2-5, the V gene TRBV28; TRBD2 might be the D (5 bases). The V and J ends lost 6 bases and 4 bases respectively, with 12 bases between them. The CDR3 extends over 13 amino acids. Germline CDR1 and CDR2: MDHEN and SYDVKM. DNA for the CDR3: TGTGCCAGCAGCTCAGGACTGCGAGAGACCCAGTACTTC. Encoded protein: CASSSGLRETQYF.

This clone was recorded only once. The V and J genes are TRBV7-9 and TRBJ2-2; 8 bases align to TRBD1. The CDR3 is made up of 16 amino acids. Per germline, CDR1 SEHNR and CDR2 FQNEAQ (reference sequence). The junction had 7 bases not matched to a gene; V was cut back by 5 bases and J by 2 bases. The CDR3 bases are TGTGCCAGCAGCGTTCAGGGGGCGCCTAACACCGGGGAGCTGTTTTTT. It specifies CASSVQGAPNTGELFF. The full variable domain, rest sourced from reference TRBV7-9 and TRBJ2-2, is DTGVSQNPRHKITKRGQNVTFRCDPISEHNRLYWYRQTLGQGPEFLTYFQNEAQLEKSRLLSDRFSAERPKGSFSTLEIQRTEQGDSAMYLCASSVQGAPNTGELFFGEGSRLTVL.

CDR3 sequence reads: CASSPRTEGNTEAFF. The DNA for the CDR3 is TGTGCCAGCTCACCAAGGACTGAGGGTAACACTGAAGCTTTCTTT. The chain joins TRBV18 to TRBJ1-1, with no clear D. Germline V lookup: CDR1 KGHSH, CDR2 LQKENI. This CDR3 region has 15 residues. Trimming took 2 bases from V and 2 from J, leaving 12 bases between them.

The chain combines TRBV5-1 with TRBJ2-1; TRBD1 agrees at 8 bases. The CDR3 extends over 14 amino acids. From germline, CDR1 is SGHRS and CDR2 YFSETQ. V dropped 0 bases and J dropped 8; count of bases not matched to a gene: 4. CDR3 nucleotide sequence: TGCGCCAGCAGCTTGGCTGACAGGGGTTATGAGCAGTTCTTC. Translating it yields CASSLADRGYEQFF.

This chain joins TRBV6-5 and TRBJ1-2, with a weak D call TRBD1 (5 bases). The germline gives CDR1 MNHEY, CDR2 SVGAGI. The CDR3 spans 13 residues. The V gene lost 2 bases and the J gene lost 6 bases, with 10 bases spanning the gap. The CDR3 coding sequence is TGTGCCAGCAGTTACGGGAGGGGAGATGGCTACACCTTC. Residues: CASSYGRGDGYTF.

This rearrangement joins TRBV10-3 to TRBJ2-1; 7 bases match TRBD2. Trimming took 3 bases from V and 6 from J; bases not matched to a gene: 8. Germline lookup yields CDR1 ENHRY and CDR2 SYGVKD. The CDR3 consists of 15 residues. The DNA of the CDR3 is TGTGCCATCAGTGACGGGCTAGCGGACCCCAATGAGCAGTTCTTC. Translated, it gives CAISDGLADPNEQFF.

The V gene is TRBV7-9, the J gene TRBJ1-1; tentatively, D is TRBD1 (6 bases). There are 14 residues in the CDR3. In germline, CDR1 is SEHNR, CDR2 FQNEAQ (reference sequence). Trimming left V 6 bases short and J 4 bases short, with 15 bases between. CDR3 DNA: TGTGCCAGCAGTCTACAGGGAGGGGGCACTGAAGCTTTCTTT. Protein sequence: CASSLQGGGTEAFF. The complete variable domain, with remaining parts taken from reference TRBV7-9 and TRBJ1-1, reads DTGVSQNPRHKITKRGQNVTFRCDPISEHNRLYWYRQTLGQGPEFLTYFQNEAQLEKSRLLSDRFSAERPKGSFSTLEIQRTEQGDSAMYLCASSLQGGGTEAFFGQGTRLTVV.

The CDR3 spells CASSPLRTSGTYEQYF. CDR3 coding DNA: TGTGCCAGCAGCCCTTTGCGGACTAGCGGGACCTACGAGCAGTACTTC. The J gene is TRBJ2-7, the V gene TRBV7-9; 12 nucleotides align to TRBD2. Looked up from germline, CDR1 is SEHNR and CDR2 is FQNEAQ (reference sequence). The V segment lost 5 bases and the J segment 2 bases; nucleotides outside the gene matches: 7. The CDR3 is 16 amino acids.

The chain couples TRBV27 to TRBJ1-1, with TRBD1 matching over 10 bases. The CDR3 loop spans 15 amino acids. Germline assignment: CDR1 MNHEY and CDR2 SMNVEV (reference sequence). The junction had 1 base not matched to a gene; V was cut back by 3 bases and J by 0 bases. The CDR3 region is CASSLGQGMNTEAFF. The CDR3, as DNA: TGTGCCAGCAGTTTGGGACAGGGGATGAACACTGAAGCTTTCTTT.

The V gene is TRBV5-4, the J gene TRBJ2-6; 9 positions agree with TRBD2. The V gene's germline CDR1 is SGHNT and CDR2 YYREEE (reference sequence). V was pared by 2 bases and J by 1 base, with 4 bases of the junction left unmatched. This CDR3 spans 17 amino acids. The CDR3 sequence is CASSFSGSWSGANVLTF. CDR3 DNA sequence: TGTGCCAGCAGCTTTAGCGGGAGTTGGTCTGGGGCCAACGTCCTGACTTTC.

This clone occurred once. The rearrangement joins TRBV6-1 to TRBJ2-3; tentatively, D is TRBD2 (6 bases). Germline V gives CDR1 MNHNS, CDR2 SASEGT. CDR3 size: 13 residues. V was clipped by 1 base and J by 10 bases, with 12 bases between them. The CDR3 DNA sequence: TGTGCCAGCAGTGAAGGGGGCGGCGGGGCGCAGTATTTT. Amino acids: CASSEGGGGAQYF.

The chain uses TRBV7-3 and TRBJ2-7; TRBD1 agrees at 8 bases. CDR1 is SGHTA and CDR2 is FQGTGA in the germline V gene. The junction had 2 bases not matched to a gene; V was cut back by 3 bases and J by 1 base. This CDR3 is 14 amino acids long. The CDR3 sequence: CASSLTGASYEQYF. The CDR3 DNA reads as TGTGCCAGCAGCTTGACAGGGGCTTCCTACGAGCAGTACTTC.

The chain recombines TRBV5-1 with TRBJ2-1; 8 nucleotides agree with TRBD1. Germline-derived CDR1 and CDR2 are SGHRS and YFSETQ. V lost 0 bases, J lost 12 bases, and 5 bases stayed unmatched. The CDR3 length is 13 residues. The CDR3 bases are TGCGCCAGCAGCTTGGCGGACAGGGACAGGCAGTTCTTC. Residues: CASSLADRDRQFF.

The count of this clone is one. The chain joins TRBV2 to TRBJ1-2; 7 nucleotides agree with TRBD1. With 9 bases clipped from V and 3 bases from J, the junction kept 10 bases outside the gene matches. The CDR3 runs to 14 residues. Germline CDR1 and CDR2: SNHLY and FYNNEI. The CDR3 coding sequence is TGTGCCAGTTCGATCGAGGGGGCATACTATGGCTACACCTTC. Protein sequence: CASSIEGAYYGYTF.

The J gene is TRBJ2-7, the V gene TRBV6-5; perhaps TRBD2 as D (6 bases). The germline V and J ends were trimmed by 5 bases and 3 bases, with 14 bases remaining between them. Germline V lookup: CDR1 MNHEY, CDR2 SVGAGI. This CDR3 spans 14 amino acids. The CDR3 bases are TGTGCCAGCAGTCTAGAGGGGAGGAGCTACGAGCAGTACTTC. The encoded protein is CASSLEGRSYEQYF.

The rearrangement joins TRBV9 to TRBJ1-4; D possibly corresponds to TRBD1 (5 bases). This CDR3 contains 15 residues. Per the germline V gene, CDR1 is SGDLS and CDR2 is YYNGEE. V lost 3 bases to trimming and J lost 3 bases, with 12 bases between them. The CDR3: CASSAGARSNEKLFF. CDR3 coding DNA: TGTGCCAGCAGCGCTGGGGCACGGTCTAATGAAAAACTGTTTTTT.